This TCR beta chain derives from a study of CD8 T cells in ankylosing spondylitis (dated by TCRdb to 2015 to 2018). A note on the overall study: T cell receptor beta repertoires were profiled in healthy donors and ankylosing spondylitis patients so that disease-linked TCR variants could be found. The full study cohort was made up of approximately 24 ankylosing spondylitis patients and over 90 healthy donors. Peripheral blood was sampled, and synovial fluid was also collected from ankylosing spondylitis patients. What the work shows at the level of the full study, not this receptor alone: Significant enrichment of the disease-linked clones was reported in matched synovial fluid samples from ankylosing spondylitis patients. Some TCR beta motif variants had previously been reported in synovial fluid and blood of reactive arthritis patients, which suggested common disease-initiation mechanisms. Blood from ankylosing spondylitis patients appeared to be characterized by a TCR beta motif made up of several highly homologous amino acid variants. A CD8+ phenotype was shown by the disease-linked clones, which were found at relatively low frequencies in peripheral blood.

On this clonotype: There is no known antigen for this receptor. No base quality values were provided; no much bigger clone lies one nucleotide off.

TCRdb names Illumina HiSeq 2500 as the instrument used. TCR beta libraries were prepared by quantitative 5'-RACE with molecular barcodes. Concerning the study's data processing: Disease-linked TCR variants were identified with a new computational method built on a probabilistic model of VDJ rearrangement. The raw public reads went through TCRdb reprocessing: fastp at Q25, MiXCR clone calling, in-frame beta chains kept. Merged by CDR3 protein, the rows form single entries marked with the most common genes and DNA. The V and J calls and clone size are TCRdb's, not the authors'. In all, the sample holds approximately 540,000 distinct CDR3 sequences, and 9.5% to 15% of those were seen once. Under 7.5% of the sample belongs to the ten largest clones. CDR1 MDHEN and CDR2 SYDVKM are derived from the germline V gene. The CDR3 runs 11 residues from the cysteine to the phenylalanine. The sequence is cut down to CDR3 DNA, 33 bases in frame from base 1.

The sequence is built from TRBV28 and TRBJ2-5, and 9 bases in between align with TRBD2. The TCR originated in a male donor with ankylosing spondylitis. Input material: blood, either unsorted or a sorted T cell fraction (not recorded which). The CDR3: CVSGRWETQYF. At the DNA level, the sequence is TGTGTAAGCGGGAGGTGGGAGACCCAGTACTTC.